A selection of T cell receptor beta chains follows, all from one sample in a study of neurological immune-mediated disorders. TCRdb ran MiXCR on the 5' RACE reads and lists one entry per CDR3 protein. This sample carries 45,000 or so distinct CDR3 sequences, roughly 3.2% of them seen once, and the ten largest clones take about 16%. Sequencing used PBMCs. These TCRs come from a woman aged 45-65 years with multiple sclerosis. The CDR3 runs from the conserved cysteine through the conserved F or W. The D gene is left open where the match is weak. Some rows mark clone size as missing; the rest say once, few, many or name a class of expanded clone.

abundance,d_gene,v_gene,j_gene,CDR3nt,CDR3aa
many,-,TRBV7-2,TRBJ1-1,TGTGCCAGCAGCTTGAGACAAGGCACTGAAGCTTTCTTT,CASSLRQGTEAFF
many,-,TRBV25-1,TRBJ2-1,TGTGCCAGCCACCCCTTAGCGGCATACAATGAGCAGTTCTTC,CASHPLAAYNEQFF
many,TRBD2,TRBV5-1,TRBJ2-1,TGCGCCAGCAGCTTGGCGGTACTAGCGGGAAATGACTACAATGAGCAGTTCTTC,CASSLAVLAGNDYNEQFF
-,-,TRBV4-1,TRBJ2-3,TGCGCCAGCAGCCAAGGAAAGGAGGGCCCCACGCCGTACAAGTCCCTCCGTGACACAGATACGCAGTATTTT,CASSQGKEGPTPYKSLRDTDTQYF
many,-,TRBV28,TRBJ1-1,TGTGCCAGCAGTTTACTTCTGGGGATGAACACTGAAGCTTTCTTT,CASSLLLGMNTEAFF
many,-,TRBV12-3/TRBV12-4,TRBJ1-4,TGTGCCAGCAGTTTAGAAAGGGGGGGCGAAAAACTGTTTTTT,CASSLERGGEKLFF
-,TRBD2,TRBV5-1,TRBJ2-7,TGCGCCAGCAGCCTTACGGTCGGGCGGGAGGCCCCCTACGAGCAGTACTTC,CASSLTVGREAPYEQYF
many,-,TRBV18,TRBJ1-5,TGTGCCAGCTCACCACAGACGGGTAAGACCCAGAATTTT,CASSPQTGKTQNF
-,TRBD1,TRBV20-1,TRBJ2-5,TGCAGTGCTAGAATCCGGGCAGGGGGCAAAGAGACCCAGTACTTC,CSARIRAGGKETQYF
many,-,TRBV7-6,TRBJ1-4,TGTGCCAACCCCGGGGGGGGGGCAGAGGAAAAACTGTTTTTT,CANPGGGAEEKLFF
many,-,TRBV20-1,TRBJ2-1,TGCAGTGCTAGAGATCAGGCAGAAAGCTCCTACAATGAGCAGTTCTTC,CSARDQAESSYNEQFF
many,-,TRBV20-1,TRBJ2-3,TGCAGTGCTAGTCCGGGCCTAATACAGGGCACAGATACGCAGTATTTT,CSASPGLIQGTDTQYF
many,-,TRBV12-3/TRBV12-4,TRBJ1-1,TGTGCCAGCAGTGAGTATGGAAACACTGAAGCTTTCTTT,CASSEYGNTEAFF
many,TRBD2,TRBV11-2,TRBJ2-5,TGTGCCAGCAGCCCACCGGGACTAGTTGTAGTGACCCAGTACTTC,CASSPPGLVVVTQYF
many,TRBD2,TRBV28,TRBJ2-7,TGTGCCAGCAGTTTCCTTTCTCTTAGCGGGAGGGCCGACGAGCAGTACTTC,CASSFLSLSGRADEQYF
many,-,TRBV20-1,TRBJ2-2,TGCAGTGCTAGAGGACTAGACACCGGGGAGCTGTTTTTT,CSARGLDTGELFF
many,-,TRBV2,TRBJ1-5,TGTGCCAGCAGGCCCCGGGGGGGGCTTAGCAATCAGCCCCAGCATTTT,CASRPRGGLSNQPQHF
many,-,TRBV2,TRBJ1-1,TGTGCCAGCAGTAAAGACAGGTCTGAAGCTTTCTTT,CASSKDRSEAFF
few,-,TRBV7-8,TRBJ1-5,TGTGCCAGCAGTGGGGGGTATCTGCATTTT,CASSGGYLHF
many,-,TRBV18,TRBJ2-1,TGTGCCAGCTCACCCCCCATGGGCAGCCCGTCGAGCTCCTACAATGAGCAGTTCTTC,CASSPPMGSPSSSYNEQFF
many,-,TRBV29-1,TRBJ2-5,TGCAGCGTTGATGACGGGGTAAAGACCCAGTACTTC,CSVDDGVKTQYF
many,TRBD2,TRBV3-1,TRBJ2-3,TGTGCCAGCAGACATAGCGCCAGCGGGGGGACGCAGTATTTT,CASRHSASGGTQYF
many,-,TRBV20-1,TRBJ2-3,TGCAGTGTAAGAAGGATCCGGGCCACAGATACGCAGTATTTT,CSVRRIRATDTQYF
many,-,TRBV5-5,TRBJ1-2,TGTGCCAGCAGCTTGGGGACCGACCTGAACTATGGCTACACCTTC,CASSLGTDLNYGYTF
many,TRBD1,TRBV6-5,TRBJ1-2,TGTGCCAGCAGTTACCCAGATGGGACAGGGGGCGCTGGCGGCTACACCTTC,CASSYPDGTGGAGGYTF
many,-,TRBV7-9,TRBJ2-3,TGTGCCAGCAGCTTGCAGACCTATCTAAATGCAGATACGCAGTATTTT,CASSLQTYLNADTQYF
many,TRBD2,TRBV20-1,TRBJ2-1,TGCAGTGCAACCGGGACTACAAACTACAATGAGCAGTTCTTC,CSATGTTNYNEQFF
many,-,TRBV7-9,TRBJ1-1,TGTGCCAGCAGCCCCCCAGGGGAACTGTCGGCTGAAGCTTTCTTT,CASSPPGELSAEAFF
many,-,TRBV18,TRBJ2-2,TGTGCCAGCTCATTCGCGACAGACACCGGGGAGCTGTTTTTT,CASSFATDTGELFF
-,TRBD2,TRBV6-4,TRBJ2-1,TGTGCCAGCAGTCCGACTAGCGAGTATTACAATGAGCAGTTCTTC,CASSPTSEYYNEQFF
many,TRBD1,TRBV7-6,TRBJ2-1,TGTGCCAGCAGCTTAGTCCCAGGGGGCAAGGATCTTGAGCAGTTCTTC,CASSLVPGGKDLEQFF
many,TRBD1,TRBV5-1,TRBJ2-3,TGCGCCAGCAGCCCGCAACGACAGGGACCCACAGATACGCAGTATTTT,CASSPQRQGPTDTQYF
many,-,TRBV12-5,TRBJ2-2,TGTGCTAGTGGTTTGGGAGCTTCCACCGGGGAGCTGTTTTTT,CASGLGASTGELFF
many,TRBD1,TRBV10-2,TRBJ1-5,TGCGCCAGCAGTGAGGTACAGGGGATAAATCAGCCCCAGCATTTT,CASSEVQGINQPQHF
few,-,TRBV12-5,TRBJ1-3,TGTGCTAGTGGTTTGATACCAGGAAACACCATATATTTT,CASGLIPGNTIYF
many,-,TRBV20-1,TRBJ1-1,TGCAGTGCTAGAGACACCCAGGACACTGAAGCTTTCTTT,CSARDTQDTEAFF
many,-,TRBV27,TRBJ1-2,TGTGCCAGCAGTGGCTTCGGGGGTTCTGGCTACACCTTC,CASSGFGGSGYTF
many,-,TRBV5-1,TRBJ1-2,TGCGCCAGCAGCTCCTCTAGTGGGGAGGATGGCTACACCTTC,CASSSSSGEDGYTF
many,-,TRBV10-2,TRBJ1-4,TGCGCCAGCAGTGAGGTCGGGATAAATGAAAAACTGTTTTTT,CASSEVGINEKLFF
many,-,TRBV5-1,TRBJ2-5,TGCGCCAGCAGCTTGGATGGAGGAGGAGAGACCCAGTACTTC,CASSLDGGGETQYF
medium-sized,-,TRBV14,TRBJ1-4,TGTGCCAGCAGCCCGGACAGCACTAATGAAAAACTGTTTTTT,CASSPDSTNEKLFF
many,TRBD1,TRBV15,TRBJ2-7,TGTGCCACCAGCAGAGATCTCGGGACAGCCCGGGAGCAGTACTTC,CATSRDLGTAREQYF
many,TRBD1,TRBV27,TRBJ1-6,TGTGCCAGCAGTTTGGGTTTTCAGGGGGCTAATTCACCCCTCCACTTT,CASSLGFQGANSPLHF
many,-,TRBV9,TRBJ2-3,TGTGCCAGCAGCTCGCGACGGACAACTAGCACAGATACGCAGTATTTT,CASSSRRTTSTDTQYF
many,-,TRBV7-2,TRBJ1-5,TGTGCCAGCAGCGGGGCCCCAGATCAGCCCCAGCATTTT,CASSGAPDQPQHF
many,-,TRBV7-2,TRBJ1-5,TGTGCCAGCAGCTTACACGGGAGGTACGGCAATCAGCCCCAGCATTTT,CASSLHGRYGNQPQHF
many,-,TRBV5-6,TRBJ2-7,TGTGCCAGCAGCTTCAGGGGGGCATCCTACGAGCAGTACTTC,CASSFRGASYEQYF
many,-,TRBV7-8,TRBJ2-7,TGTGCCAGCAGCTTAGCGTCCCAGGGTTCCTACGAGCAGTACTTC,CASSLASQGSYEQYF
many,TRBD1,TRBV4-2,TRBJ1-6,TGTGCCAGCAGCCAAGTGGGACAGGGGTTTTCACCCCTCCACTTT,CASSQVGQGFSPLHF